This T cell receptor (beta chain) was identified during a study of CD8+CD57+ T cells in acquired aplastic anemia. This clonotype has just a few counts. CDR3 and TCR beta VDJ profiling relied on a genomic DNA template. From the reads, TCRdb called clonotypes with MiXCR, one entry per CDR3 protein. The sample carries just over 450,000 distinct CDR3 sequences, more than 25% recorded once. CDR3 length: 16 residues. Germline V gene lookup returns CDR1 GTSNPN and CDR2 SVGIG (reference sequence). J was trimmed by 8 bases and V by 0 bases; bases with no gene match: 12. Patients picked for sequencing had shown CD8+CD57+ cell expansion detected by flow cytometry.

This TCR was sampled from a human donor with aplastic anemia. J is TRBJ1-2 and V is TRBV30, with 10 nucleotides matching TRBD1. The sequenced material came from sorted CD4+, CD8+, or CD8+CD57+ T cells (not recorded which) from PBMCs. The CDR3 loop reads CAWSVLWDRGQHGYTF. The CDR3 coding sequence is TGTGCCTGGAGTGTACTCTGGGACAGGGGACAACACGGCTACACCTTC.